This T cell receptor (beta chain) originates from a study of CD8 T cells in ankylosing spondylitis. Findings and limits, study-wide: Disease-linked clones reportedly concentrated significantly in matched ankylosing spondylitis synovial fluid. The disease-linked clones had a CD8+ phenotype and low blood frequencies.

Quantitative molecular-barcoded 5'-RACE generated the TCR beta libraries. TCRdb reprocessed the 5' RACE reads via MiXCR and lists one record per CDR3 protein. The data hold about 140,000 distinct CDR3 sequences, with 11% observed a single time. Trimming removed 6 bases at V and 6 bases at J, with 11 bases between. Germline loops: CDR1 MNHNY, CDR2 SVGAGI (reference sequence). The CDR3 is made up of 12 amino acids. This clonotype was seen at least ten times. The antigen remains undetermined. The sample comprised blood, either unsorted or a sorted T cell fraction (not recorded which). The receptor comes from a female donor with ankylosing spondylitis or in good health (not recorded which). The J gene is TRBJ1-2, the V gene TRBV6-6; D is unresolved. CDR3 DNA sequence: TGTGCCAGCAGCCCACTAGGCGATGGCTACACCTTC. Translated: CASSPLGDGYTF.